Below, 26 T cell receptor beta chains from the same sample are listed, as sequenced in a study of T cells expressing NK-cell markers. Reanalyzing the 5' RACE reads, TCRdb keeps one entry per CDR3 protein, without DNA. This sample's table reports 300,000 to 500,000 distinct CDR3 sequences. The specimen sequenced was blood T cells: a sorted CD56 or NKG2C T cell subset, CD4+ or CD8+ T cells, or bulk PBMC T cells (not recorded which). These receptors were obtained from a woman aged 45-65 years in good health.

The chain employs TRBV4-1 and TRBJ2-7. The CDR3 sequence is 15 residues long. Germline loops: CDR1 MGHRA, CDR2 YSYEKL. This chain's CDR3 is CASSHQGGSSYEQYF.

V and J are TRBV2 and TRBJ2-5; TCRdb designates TRBD2, a call that cannot be tested without DNA. The CDR3 runs to 16 residues. Germline V gene data show CDR1 as SNHLY and CDR2 as FYNNEI. The chain's CDR3 is CATLGTSGTDGETQYF.

This CDR3 is CASSEGQSHSPLHF. This chain uses TRBV5-1 with TRBJ1-6; TCRdb reports TRBD1, a call that lacks DNA to check it against. Germline-derived CDR1 and CDR2 are SGHRS and YFSETQ. CDR3 size: 14 residues.

The chain uses TRBV12-3 or TRBV12-4 and TRBJ2-1; TCRdb proposes TRBD2, but this gene call is untestable without DNA. The CDR3 has 15 amino acids. The CDR3 loop is CASSTQGRAVDEQFF.

This sequence joins TRBV14 and TRBJ2-2; TCRdb indicates TRBD2, and absent DNA this call remains unverified. From germline, CDR1 is SGHDN and CDR2 FVKESK. The CDR3 contains 22 residues. CDR3 residues: CASSQEGDSGEAPRKNTGELFF.

V is TRBV7-9 and J is TRBJ2-6; as DNA is missing, the TRBD1 call by TCRdb cannot be tested. In germline, CDR1 is SEHNR, CDR2 FQNEAQ (reference sequence). The CDR3 runs to 18 residues. This chain's CDR3 is CATRWGGPLSSGANVLTF.

This sequence joins TRBV30 and TRBJ2-6; the TCRdb D gene call, TRBD1, has no DNA to confirm it. The germline V gene has CDR1 GTSNPN and CDR2 SVGIG (reference sequence). The CDR3 loop spans 15 amino acids. The CDR3 spells CAWSVGGHGANVLTF.

The V call is TRBV20-1, the J call TRBJ2-7; TCRdb's D call of TRBD1 is untestable without DNA. Germline CDR1 and CDR2: DFQATT and SNEGSKA (reference sequence). CDR3 length: 11 amino acids. The CDR3 region is CSANQGIEQYF.

The gene calls are TRBV11-2 and TRBJ2-6; the D gene TCRdb calls, TRBD1, cannot be checked with no DNA. Germline lookup yields CDR1 SGHAT and CDR2 FQNNGV. The CDR3 runs to 15 residues. CDR3 residues: CASSLAQGGANVLTF.

The rearrangement links TRBV7-9 to TRBJ2-2. The CDR3 has 13 residues. Germline CDR1 reads SEHNR; CDR2 reads FQNEAQ (reference sequence). This chain's CDR3 is CASTSLSTGELFF.

This chain joins TRBV29-1 and TRBJ2-5; the D call of TRBD1 rests on TCRdb alone, since no DNA is present to check it. The CDR3 length is 16 residues. Germline CDR1 SQVTM, CDR2 ANQGSEA. The CDR3 loop is CSGDDLGQGSQETQYF.

The chain joins TRBV3-1 to TRBJ1-4; TCRdb designates TRBD1, a call that cannot be tested without DNA. The CDR3 sequence is 15 residues long. CDR1 and CDR2 (germline): LGHDT, YNNKEL (reference sequence). CDR3 residues: CASSQGDRGPEKLFF.

V and J are TRBV12-3 or TRBV12-4 and TRBJ2-2; TCRdb calls TRBD1, which cannot be checked without DNA. This CDR3 is 16 amino acids long. CDR3 region: CASSPDRAVNTGELFF.

This chain joins TRBV5-1 and TRBJ2-5; TCRdb designates TRBD1, a call that cannot be tested without DNA. This CDR3 has 15 residues. Germline assignment: CDR1 SGHRS and CDR2 YFSETQ. The chain's CDR3 is CASSPIGLRAETQYF.

V and J are TRBV7-9 and TRBJ2-1; TCRdb's assignment of TRBD1 cannot be checked, as there is no DNA. Germline CDR1 and CDR2: SEHNR and FQNEAQ (reference sequence). The CDR3 totals 16 residues. This CDR3 is CASSLVRGTAYNEQFF.

This chain links TRBV9 with TRBJ2-1. This CDR3 spans 15 amino acids. CDR1 SGDLS and CDR2 YYNGEE come from the germline V gene. CDR3 region: CASSVGTALYNEQFF.

The genes are TRBV5-1 and TRBJ2-3; TCRdb lists TRBD1, though no DNA is available to test this call. The CDR3 length is 13 residues. Germline V gene data show CDR1 as SGHRS and CDR2 as YFSETQ. This CDR3 is CAAGSSATDTQYF.

The rearrangement uses TRBV12-3 or TRBV12-4 and TRBJ2-7; no DNA is available, so the TRBD1 call from TCRdb remains unchecked. The CDR3 consists of 16 residues. The CDR3 is CASSSYPGQGADEQYF.

This rearrangement joins TRBV4-1 to TRBJ2-3; lacking DNA, the TRBD1 call made by TCRdb goes unchecked. The CDR3 totals 20 residues. Germline CDR1 is MGHRA and CDR2 is YSYEKL. This chain's CDR3 is CASSQDGGGKGAPVGDTQYF.

V and J are TRBV6-5 and TRBJ2-1; TCRdb proposes TRBD2, but this gene call is untestable without DNA. This CDR3 is built from 13 residues. Germline-derived CDR1 and CDR2 are MNHEY and SVGAGI. CDR3 sequence reads: CASSLTLLAEQFF.

The V and J genes are TRBV5-1 and TRBJ1-2; TCRdb's D gene call, TRBD1, goes unchecked for lack of DNA. CDR3 length: 14 amino acids. Germline lookup yields CDR1 SGHRS and CDR2 YFSETQ. CDR3 in amino acids: CASSFGQGRGGYTF.

V and J are TRBV29-1 and TRBJ2-1; TCRdb outputs TRBD1, but without DNA this stays unchecked. Germline CDR1 is SQVTM and CDR2 is ANQGSEA. The CDR3 has 16 residues. The CDR3 spells CSVEDGGRDTPNEQFF.

V gene TRBV27 combines with J gene TRBJ2-5; no DNA is available, so the TRBD1 call from TCRdb remains unchecked. This CDR3 is 16 amino acids long. Germline V CDR1 and CDR2: MNHEY, SMNVEV (reference sequence). The CDR3 reads CASSTTPMSPQETQYF.

The chain links TRBV27 to TRBJ1-4; without DNA, the TCRdb call of TRBD1 cannot be checked. The CDR3 consists of 14 residues. Per germline, CDR1 MNHEY and CDR2 SMNVEV (reference sequence). The CDR3 protein is CASGETVRVEKLFF.

The rearrangement joins TRBV5-6 to TRBJ2-2. Germline V gives CDR1 SGHDT, CDR2 YYEEEE. The CDR3 is 13 residues long. CDR3 amino acids: CASSRGYTGELFF.

The genes are TRBV10-3 and TRBJ1-1. The CDR3 consists of 13 residues. Germline values: CDR1 ENHRY, CDR2 SYGVKD. CDR3 protein: CAIRRTANTEAFF.